The 2 T cell receptor beta chains below all came from one sample that was sequenced in a study of T-cell memory formation after mild COVID-19 (dated by TCRdb to the early 2020s). The library was prepared using 5' RACE. Sequencing used an Illumina NovaSeq 6000. TCRdb trimmed the raw reads at Q25, called clones with MiXCR and kept productive beta chains. Rows are unified per CDR3 protein, each entry keeping the most common DNA and genes. Recorded for this sample are under 250,000 distinct CDR3 sequences; about 16% of them occurred a single time. The ten biggest clones cover under 2.5% of the sample. Sequenced: PBMCs or a T cell subset sorted from them (not recorded which). The receptors come from an adult woman who had mild COVID-19 (a few samples of this study predate the infection). The sample titles of this study are shuffled in the database, so cell type and time point are left out; the donor was told from shared clones.

This clonotype was found many times. The chain employs TRBV4-3 and TRBJ1-1; possibly TRBD1 for D (5 bases). The CDR3 contains 16 residues. V was trimmed by 0 bases and J by 6 bases, leaving 17 bases between them. Germline CDR1 reads LGHNA; CDR2 reads YSLEER. In DNA, the CDR3 is TGCGCCAGCAGCCAAGATAGGCCGGCCGTGGGGGCTGAAGCTTTCTTT. This encodes CASSQDRPAVGAEAFF.

This clonotype was counted at least ten times. The gene calls are TRBV2 and TRBJ2-1, with 8 bases identical to TRBD2. Germline CDR1 SNHLY, CDR2 FYNNEI. V trimming: 8 bases; J trimming: 8 bases; junction bases outside the gene matches: 5. The CDR3 runs to 12 residues. The CDR3 loop reads CASVTGGDEQFF. The CDR3 DNA is TGTGCCAGCGTCACGGGAGGGGATGAGCAGTTCTTC.